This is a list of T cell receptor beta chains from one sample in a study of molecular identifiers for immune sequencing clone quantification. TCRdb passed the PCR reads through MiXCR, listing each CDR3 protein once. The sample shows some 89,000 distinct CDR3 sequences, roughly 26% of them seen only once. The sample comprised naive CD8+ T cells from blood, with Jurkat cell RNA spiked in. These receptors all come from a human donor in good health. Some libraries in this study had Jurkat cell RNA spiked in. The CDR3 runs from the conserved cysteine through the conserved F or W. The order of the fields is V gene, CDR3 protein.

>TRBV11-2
CASSPGLAGTNTDTQYF
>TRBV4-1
CASSPRGGRETQYF
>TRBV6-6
CASSLLAGELLDNEQFF
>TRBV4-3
CASSQELAGDSYEQYF
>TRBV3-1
CASSQDGRGATEAFF
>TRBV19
CASSIGAGTDTQYF
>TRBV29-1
CSVDSGSEAFF
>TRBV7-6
CASSLSSEGKLFF
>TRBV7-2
CASSTNLRGGSYNEQFF
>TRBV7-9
CASSLRPWVEGDGETQYF
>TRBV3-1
CVSSQDYGGTVDQPQHF
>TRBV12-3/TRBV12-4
CASRTSVSSYEQYF
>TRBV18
CASSPAETGQETQYF
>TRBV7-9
CASSLALAGATDTQYF
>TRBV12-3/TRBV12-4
CASSPGQGDGDTQYF